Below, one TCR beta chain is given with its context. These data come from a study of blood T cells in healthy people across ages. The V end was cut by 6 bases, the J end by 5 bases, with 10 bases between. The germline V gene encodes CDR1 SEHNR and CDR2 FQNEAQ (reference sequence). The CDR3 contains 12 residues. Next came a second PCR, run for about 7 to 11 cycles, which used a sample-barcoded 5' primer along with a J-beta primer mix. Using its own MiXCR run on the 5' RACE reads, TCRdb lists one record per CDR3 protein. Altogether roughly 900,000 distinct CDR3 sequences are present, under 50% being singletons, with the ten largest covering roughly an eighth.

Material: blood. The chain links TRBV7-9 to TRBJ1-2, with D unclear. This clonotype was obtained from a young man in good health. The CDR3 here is CASSRAPYGYTF. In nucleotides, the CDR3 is TGTGCCAGCAGTCGGGCCCCTTATGGCTACACCTTC.